This T cell receptor (beta chain) was sequenced for a study of vaccination effects on CD4 cells after COVID-19. Germline CDR1 and CDR2: SGHRS and YFSETQ. The CDR3 is 14 residues long. Trimming removed 5 bases from V and 8 bases from J, with 17 bases in between. Study findings and constraints: There was marked clonal contraction among infection- and vaccine-induced clones late after vaccination.

The table came from immunoSEQ multiplex PCR; TCRdb's copy has only in-frame clones and leaves some out. The sample carries tens of thousands of clones, around two thirds recorded once. In regard to this clone: Its antigen is still unknown.

Antigen-specific CD4+ T cells were expanded (with viral peptide pools) by the ViraFEST assay ahead of sequencing. Following 10 days of culture, CD4+ T cells were isolated. Participants each got two BNT162b2 or mRNA-1273 vaccine doses. Supplemented with approximately 10 IU/ml IL-2 and 9.5 to 10 ug/ml peptides, 2 million to 2.5 million PBMC per well were kept in culture. The input for sequencing was CD4+ T cells from PBMCs cultured with HCoV-229E spike peptides, taken after COVID-19 vaccination. The chain combines TRBV5-1 with TRBJ2-1; TRBD1 or TRBD2 may be the D gene (6 bases each). The sequence came from a human donor who received a COVID-19 vaccine. As DNA, the CDR3 is TGCGCCAGCAGTTTTGGGGGGCGGCCGGATGAGCAGTTCTTC. This translates into CASSFGGRPDEQFF.